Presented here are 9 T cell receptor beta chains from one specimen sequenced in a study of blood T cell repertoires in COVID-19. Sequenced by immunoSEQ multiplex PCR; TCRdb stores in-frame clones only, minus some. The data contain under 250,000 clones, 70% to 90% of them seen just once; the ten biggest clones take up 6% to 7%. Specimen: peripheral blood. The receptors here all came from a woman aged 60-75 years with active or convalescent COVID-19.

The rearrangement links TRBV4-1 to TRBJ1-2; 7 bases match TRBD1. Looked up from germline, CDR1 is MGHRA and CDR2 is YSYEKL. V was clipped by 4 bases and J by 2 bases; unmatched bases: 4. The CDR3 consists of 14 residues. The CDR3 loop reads CASSLTGSNYGYTF. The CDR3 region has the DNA TGCGCCAGCAGCCTGACAGGGTCGAACTATGGCTACACCTTC.

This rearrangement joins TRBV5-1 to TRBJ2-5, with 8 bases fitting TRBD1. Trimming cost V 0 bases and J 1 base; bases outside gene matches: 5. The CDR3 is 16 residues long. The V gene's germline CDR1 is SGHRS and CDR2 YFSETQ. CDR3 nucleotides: TGCGCCAGCAGCTTGGACCCGACAGGGGCCCAAGAGACCCAGTACTTC. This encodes CASSLDPTGAQETQYF.

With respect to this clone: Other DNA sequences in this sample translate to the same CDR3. The CDR3 sequence: CASRPTSGGPSYEQYV. CDR3 DNA: TGTGCCAGCAGACCGACTAGCGGGGGGCCGTCCTACGAGCAGTACGTC. The chain employs TRBV5-5 and TRBJ2-7, with TRBD2 matching over 13 bases. This CDR3 comprises 16 residues. Unmatched junction bases numbered 6, after V lost 5 bases and J lost 1 base. Per germline, CDR1 SGHKS and CDR2 YYEKEE (reference sequence).

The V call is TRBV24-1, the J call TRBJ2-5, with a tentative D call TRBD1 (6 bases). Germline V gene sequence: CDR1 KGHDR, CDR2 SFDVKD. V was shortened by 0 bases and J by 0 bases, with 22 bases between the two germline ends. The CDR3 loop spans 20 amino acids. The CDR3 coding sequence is TGTGCCACCAGTGATTTGGGGGGCGACTTCCCCACCCAGTACCAAGAGACCCAGTACTTC. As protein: CATSDLGGDFPTQYQETQYF.

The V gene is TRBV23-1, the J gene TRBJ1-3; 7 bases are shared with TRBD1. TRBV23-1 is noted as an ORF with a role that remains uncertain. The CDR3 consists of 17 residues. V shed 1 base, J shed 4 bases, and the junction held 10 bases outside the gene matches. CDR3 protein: CASSQFHTGDAGNTIYF. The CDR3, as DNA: TGCGCCAGCAGTCAATTCCATACAGGGGATGCCGGAAACACCATATATTTT.

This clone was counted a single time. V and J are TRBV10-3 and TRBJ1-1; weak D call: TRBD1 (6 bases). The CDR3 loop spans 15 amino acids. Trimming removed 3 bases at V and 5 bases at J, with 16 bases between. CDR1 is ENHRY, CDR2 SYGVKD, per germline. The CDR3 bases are TGTGCCATCAGTGATGGCGGCAGGGGTAGGACTGAAGCTTTCTTT. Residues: CAISDGGRGRTEAFF.

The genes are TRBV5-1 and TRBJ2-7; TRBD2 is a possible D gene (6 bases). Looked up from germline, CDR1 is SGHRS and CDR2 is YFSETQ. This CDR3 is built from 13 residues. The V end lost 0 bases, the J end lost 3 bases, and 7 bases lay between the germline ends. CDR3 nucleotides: TGCGCCAGCAGCTTGGGGACTAACTACGAGCAGTACTTC. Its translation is CASSLGTNYEQYF.

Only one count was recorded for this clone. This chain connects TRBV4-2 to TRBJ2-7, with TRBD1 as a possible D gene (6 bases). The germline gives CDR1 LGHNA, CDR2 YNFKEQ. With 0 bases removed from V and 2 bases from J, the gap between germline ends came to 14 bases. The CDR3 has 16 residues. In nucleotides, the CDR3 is TGTGCCAGCAGCCAAGAATATCAGGACAGACCCTACGAGCAGTACTTC. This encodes CASSQEYQDRPYEQYF.

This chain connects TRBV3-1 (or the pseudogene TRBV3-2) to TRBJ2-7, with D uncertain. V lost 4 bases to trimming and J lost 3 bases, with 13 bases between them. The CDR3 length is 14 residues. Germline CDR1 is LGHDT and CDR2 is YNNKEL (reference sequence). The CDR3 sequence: CASSPRLVGYEQYF. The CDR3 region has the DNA TGTGCCAGCAGCCCTCGGTTAGTTGGCTACGAGCAGTACTTC.